These 20 T cell receptor beta chains share one sample of origin, sequenced in a study of shared clonotypes between healthy human individuals. Repertoires were generated with immunoSEQ multiplex PCR, while TCRdb's copy carries only in-frame clones and drops some. The sample contains about 2.4 million clones, 93% of which appear only once. Sequencing was done on a sample of naive CD4+ T cells from PBMCs. Subset: CD45RA+ positively selected. Receptors originate from a man aged 18 to 30 in good health. Some clones in this sample may be carry-over from other donors' samples.

The DNA of the CDR3 is TGCGCCAGCAGCTTGGAGGGGACAGAGTCTGGCTACACCTTC. Amino acids: CASSLEGTESGYTF. The chain uses TRBV5-1 and TRBJ1-2; 7 nucleotides match TRBD1. The germline V gene encodes CDR1 SGHRS and CDR2 YFSETQ. The CDR3 runs 14 residues. Losses at the gene ends were 0 bases for V and 7 bases for J; bases not matched to a gene: 6.

This chain links TRBV28 with TRBJ1-3; 10 bases match TRBD1. The CDR3 runs 18 residues. CDR1 MDHEN and CDR2 SYDVKM come from the germline V gene. J was trimmed by 4 bases and V by 5 bases; bases with no gene match: 14. The CDR3 region is CASSPAGQGDRRGNTIYF. DNA of the CDR3: TGTGCCAGCAGTCCGGCTGGACAGGGGGACCGAAGGGGAAACACCATATATTTT.

In the case of this clone: Other DNA sequences of this sample code for an identical CDR3. V is TRBV19 and J is TRBJ2-5; D possibly matches TRBD1 or TRBD2 (5 bases each). V lost 1 base and J 5 bases, leaving 8 bases between the germline ends. CDR1 and CDR2 (germline): LNHDA, SQIVND (reference sequence). CDR3 size: 13 residues. CDR3 sequence (DNA): TGTGCCAGTAGTATAGCCGGGGCGGAGACCCAGTACTTC. This encodes CASSIAGAETQYF. The whole variable domain, remainder taken from reference TRBV19 and TRBJ2-5, is DGGITQSPKYLFRKEGQNVTLSCEQNLNHDAMYWYRQDPGQGLRLIYYSQIVNDFQKGDIAEGYSVSREKKESFPLTVTSAQKNPTAFYLCASSIAGAETQYFGPGTRLLVL.

CDR3 coding DNA: TGTGCCAGCAGCTTGGCAGGGGGCTGGGAGACCCAGTACTTC. Protein product: CASSLAGGWETQYF. This chain joins TRBV7-3 and TRBJ2-5, with 8 bases fitting TRBD1. The germline gives CDR1 SGHTA, CDR2 FQGTGA. The CDR3 is 14 residues long. J gave up 5 bases and V 3 bases, and 5 bases lay outside the gene matches.

The V call is TRBV6-6, the J call TRBJ1-1, with TRBD1 matching over 11 bases. After removal of 4 bases from V and 1 base from J, the junction contained 2 bases not matched to a gene. The CDR3 totals 15 residues. The germline CDR1 and CDR2 sequences are MNHNY and SVGAGI (reference sequence). This chain's CDR3 is CASSWTGGGNTEAFF. The CDR3 DNA reads as TGTGCCAGCAGTTGGACAGGGGGCGGGAACACTGAAGCTTTCTTT.

The chain joins TRBV5-1 to TRBJ1-2; 10 nucleotides line up with TRBD1. The CDR3 contains 15 residues. The germline gives CDR1 SGHRS, CDR2 YFSETQ. V was clipped by 3 bases and J by 8 bases; unmatched bases: 10. CDR3 in DNA: TGCGCCAGCAGCTCGACTCCCGGGACAGGGGAAGGCTACACCTTC. It encodes CASSSTPGTGEGYTF.

This chain joins TRBV29-1 and TRBJ2-3; possibly TRBD2 for D (6 bases). Trimming removed 6 bases at V and 0 bases at J, with 16 bases between. The CDR3 extends over 15 amino acids. Germline V gene sequence: CDR1 SQVTM, CDR2 ANQGSEA. The CDR3 sequence: CSVERAEPSTDTQYF. In DNA form, the CDR3 reads TGCAGCGTCGAGCGGGCGGAGCCTAGCACAGATACGCAGTATTTT.

The V call is TRBV7-9, the J call TRBJ2-5; D possibly uses TRBD1 or TRBD2 (7 bases each). Germline CDR1 reads SEHNR; CDR2 reads FQNEAQ (reference sequence). This CDR3 has 15 amino acids. V lost 5 bases and J lost 4, with 17 bases in between. The CDR3 region has the DNA TGTGCCAGCAGCCCCCAGGGGGGGGAAGGAGAGACCCAGTACTTC. Protein sequence: CASSPQGGEGETQYF.

The chain employs TRBV2 and TRBJ1-5, with D maybe TRBD1 (6 bases). The CDR3 totals 13 residues. CDR1 is SNHLY, CDR2 FYNNEI, per germline. V was clipped by 7 bases and J by 7 bases, with 14 bases between them. The DNA for the CDR3 is TGTGCCAGCATGGGACACGAGTTACAGCCCCAGCATTTT. Its protein is CASMGHELQPQHF.

The rearrangement links TRBV2 to TRBJ2-3; unclear D gene. The germline V gene encodes CDR1 SNHLY and CDR2 FYNNEI. V was trimmed by 7 bases and J by 5 bases, leaving 19 bases between them. The CDR3 contains 15 residues. The CDR3 DNA follows: TGTGCCAGCACCGCTGACTGGATTACCGGAGATACGCAGTATTTT. It yields the protein CASTADWITGDTQYF.

The chain recombines TRBV5-6 with TRBJ1-1, with D possibly being TRBD1 (6 bases). Trimming pared 5 bases from V and 6 bases from J, leaving 11 bases between. Germline V gene sequence: CDR1 SGHDT, CDR2 YYEEEE. The CDR3 runs to 12 residues. The CDR3 protein is CASRYREAEAFF. The DNA of the CDR3 is TGTGCCAGCAGATACAGGGAGGCTGAAGCTTTCTTT. Filled out from reference TRBV5-6 and TRBJ1-1, the complete variable domain reads DAGVTQSPTHLIKTRGQQVTLRCSPKSGHDTVSWYQQALGQGPQFIFQYYEEEERQRGNFPDRFSGHQFPNYSSELNVNALLLGDSALYLCASRYREAEAFFGQGTRLTVV.

The V and J genes are TRBV9 and TRBJ2-1; 9 bases are a match to TRBD2. CDR1 and CDR2 from the germline V gene are SGDLS and YYNGEE. V shed 4 bases and J 0 bases; nucleotides not matched to a gene: 5. This CDR3 has 16 residues. The CDR3 reads CASSQGLASSYNEQFF. In nucleotides, the CDR3 is TGTGCCAGCAGCCAAGGACTAGCGAGCTCCTACAATGAGCAGTTCTTC.

The V gene is TRBV4-2, the J gene TRBJ2-7; 7 bases are a match to TRBD2. The CDR3 totals 15 residues. Losses at the gene ends were 2 bases for V and 1 base for J; bases not matched to a gene: 5. Germline CDR1 and CDR2: LGHNA and YNFKEQ. CDR3 residues: CASSQSGLGSYEQYF. CDR3 sequence (DNA): TGTGCCAGCAGCCAATCAGGACTAGGGTCCTACGAGCAGTACTTC.

Only one count was recorded for this clone. The rearrangement links TRBV19 to TRBJ2-1, with D uncertain. The germline V and J ends were trimmed by 2 bases and 8 bases, with 4 bases remaining between them. Germline values: CDR1 LNHDA, CDR2 SQIVND (reference sequence). CDR3 length: 11 amino acids. The CDR3 spells CASSIFDEQFF. Here the CDR3 DNA reads TGTGCCAGTAGTATATTTGATGAGCAGTTCTTC.

This clone has a single count. This chain uses TRBV5-1 with TRBJ2-7; 9 bases are shared with TRBD1. Germline V gives CDR1 SGHRS, CDR2 YFSETQ. V lost 5 bases and J lost 5; bases outside the gene matches: 14. The CDR3 runs 16 residues. The CDR3 is CASRSPPGTGLNEQYF. The CDR3 DNA reads TGCGCCAGCAGATCACCACCCGGGACAGGGCTTAACGAGCAGTACTTC.

For this clone: One end of the junction does not line up with germline, which may come from a read error. This same CDR3 is encoded by further DNA sequences in the sample. V is TRBV10-3 and J is TRBJ1-5; D not certain. CDR3 length: 13 residues. Germline V gives CDR1 ENHRY, CDR2 SYGVKD. DNA of the CDR3: TGTGCCATCAGGGAGTACAGCAATCAGCCCCAGCATTTT. This gives the protein CAIREYSNQPQHF.

The V gene is TRBV5-4, the J gene TRBJ2-5, with D unresolved. Germline-derived CDR1 and CDR2 are SGHNT and YYREEE (reference sequence). This CDR3 has 13 amino acids. V gave up 3 bases and J gave up 2 bases, with 8 bases separating them. CDR3 coding DNA: TGTGCCAGCAGCTCGCGAGAGCAAGAGACCCAGTACTTC. It specifies CASSSREQETQYF.

The chain carries TRBV29-1 and TRBJ1-1; D remains ambiguous. The CDR3 extends over 13 amino acids. The V and J ends lost 4 bases and 1 base respectively, with 10 bases between them. The germline V gene encodes CDR1 SQVTM and CDR2 ANQGSEA. The CDR3 spells CSVAGRRNTEAFF. The CDR3 DNA follows: TGCAGCGTTGCGGGCAGGCGGAACACTGAAGCTTTCTTT.

This chain connects TRBV5-4 to TRBJ2-1, with D possibly matching TRBD2 (6 bases). CDR1 and CDR2 from the germline V gene are SGHNT and YYREEE (reference sequence). V dropped 3 bases and J dropped 1 base, with 14 bases sitting between them. This CDR3 comprises 16 residues. For the CDR3, the DNA is TGTGCCAGCAGCTCGGCGGGGACGATTTCCTACAATGAGCAGTTCTTC. It codes for CASSSAGTISYNEQFF.

The chain uses TRBV5-4 and TRBJ2-1; possibly TRBD2 for D (5 bases). The germline V gene encodes CDR1 SGHNT and CDR2 YYREEE (reference sequence). V was trimmed by 4 bases and J by 1 base, leaving 12 bases between them. The CDR3 runs to 15 residues. For the CDR3, the DNA is TGTGCCAGCAGCATAGGACGGGATTCCTACAATGAGCAGTTCTTC. Its translation is CASSIGRDSYNEQFF.